The present T cell receptor beta chain was sequenced within a study of blood T cell repertoires in COVID-19. As for the study in general: From T cells, B-cell-depleted T cells, or PBMCs came the material, which was cDNA or gDNA.

Here immunoSEQ multiplex PCR was the method, and the copy in TCRdb shows in-frame clones only, minus some. Here the sample spans about 180,000 clones, about 81% being singletons. What was sequenced was peripheral blood. The clonotype was recovered from a woman in her 70s with acute or convalescent COVID-19.

This CDR3 reads CSASLIRRAFF. The CDR3 DNA follows: TGCAGTGCTAGTCTTATAAGGCGGGCTTTCTTT. This sequence joins TRBV20-1 and TRBJ1-1; D not resolved. V shed 3 bases and J shed 11 bases, with 13 bases lying between them. Germline V gives CDR1 DFQATT, CDR2 SNEGSKA (reference sequence). CDR3 length equals 11 residues.